The entry that follows covers one T cell receptor (beta chain) sequence. The sample belongs to a study of blood T cell repertoires in COVID-19. Whole-study context: The United States, Italy and Spain provided the acute and convalescent COVID-19 samples. PBMCs, B-cell-depleted T cells, or T cells were the source of the cDNA or gDNA that made up the material.

Original analysis: Amplifying reference gene primers gave estimates of nucleated cell counts. TCRdb's table, derived via immunoSEQ multiplex PCR, lists solely in-frame clones and lacks some. The V and J calls and clone size come from that table; D and trimming were worked out from the DNA. The data contain roughly 7,500 clones, less than 85% of them singletons. V dropped 5 bases and J dropped 8 bases, with 15 bases sitting between them. This CDR3 comprises 13 residues. The chain recombines TRBV12-3 or TRBV12-4 with TRBJ1-2, with D maybe TRBD1 (6 bases). Specimen: peripheral blood. The TCR originated in a human donor in a cohort sampled during active COVID-19. The CDR3 DNA reads TGTGCCAGCAGTCCAGGGGTGAGAGCAGGCTACACCTTC. It yields the protein CASSPGVRAGYTF.